The subject of this entry is one TCR beta chain. Its antigen is unknown. Base qualities were left out, and no much larger clone turns up one base away. CDR1 and CDR2 are drawn from the germline V gene: SQVTM, ANQGSEA. There are 16 amino acids in the CDR3, from cysteine to phenylalanine inclusive. Only CDR3 DNA remains: 48 bases, in frame from the first base. Trimming at the junction amounts to 5 bases on V and 7 bases on J, and the germline ends lie 26 bases apart. Libraries were built with the immunoSEQ multiplex PCR assay. TCRdb obtained this table from immuneACCESS and retained in-frame rearrangements with V and J assigned. These tables miss some clones; where compared with another copy, unresolved V genes account for less than half of the shortfall, and the remainder is unexplained. The sample has fewer than 120,000 clones on record, over 75% of them singletons. The ten largest clones add up to around 3.5% of the sample.

The source of the sample is a study of control samples from healthy donors and cancer patients (dated by TCRdb to the early 2020s). What was sequenced was PBMCs. The rearranged segments are TRBV29-1 and TRBJ1-2; the D gene is unclear. The receptor was isolated from a woman aged 60-70 years with lung cancer. The bases read TGCAGCGTTAGTCCGGGCGTAGCAACTTCGTATAGTGGCTACACCTTC. It codes for CSVSPGVATSYSGYTF.